What follows are 8 T cell receptor beta chains derived from one specimen sequenced in a study of monozygotic twins with inflammatory bowel disease. TCRdb re-called the 5' RACE reads; every CDR3 protein appears as one record, without DNA. This table holds around 200,000 distinct CDR3 sequences. The sequencing input was blood. These receptors came from a human donor with ulcerative colitis or Crohn's disease, or a healthy co-twin of an affected twin (not recorded which).

CDR3 region: CASSQAWRGSNTEAFF. This chain links TRBV3-1 with TRBJ1-1; lacking DNA, the TRBD1 call made by TCRdb goes unchecked. The CDR3 consists of 16 residues. Germline values: CDR1 LGHDT, CDR2 YNNKEL (reference sequence). Looking up the rest from reference TRBV3-1 and TRBJ1-1 gives the full variable domain: DTAVSQTPKYLVTQMGNDKSIKCEQNLGHDTMYWYKQDSKKFLKIMFSYNNKELIINETVPNRFSPKSPDKAHLNLHINSLELGDSAVYFCASSQAWRGSNTEAFFGQGTRLTVV.

The rearrangement links TRBV20-1 to TRBJ2-7; TCRdb selects TRBD1, and the lack of DNA leaves this call unchecked. The V gene's germline CDR1 is DFQATT and CDR2 SNEGSKA (reference sequence). The CDR3 extends over 14 amino acids. Here the CDR3 reads CSALQPQGKYEQYF.

The chain has TRBV4-2 and TRBJ2-3; checking the TCRdb D call of TRBD2 is not possible without DNA. CDR3 length equals 18 residues. Germline V gene sequence: CDR1 LGHNA, CDR2 YNFKEQ. The CDR3 protein is CASSQGFGPAGGRNTQYF.

The V gene is TRBV7-9, the J gene TRBJ1-3. CDR1 and CDR2 (germline): SEHNR, FQNEAQ (reference sequence). The CDR3 totals 11 residues. The CDR3 spells CASSSAYTIYF. Full variable domain (remainder filled in from reference TRBV7-9 and TRBJ1-3): DTGVSQNPRHKITKRGQNVTFRCDPISEHNRLYWYRQTLGQGPEFLTYFQNEAQLEKSRLLSDRFSAERPKGSFSTLEIQRTEQGDSAMYLCASSSAYTIYFGEGSWLTVV.

CDR3 protein: CASRERQGRNSPLHF. The chain links TRBV12-3 or TRBV12-4 to TRBJ1-6; TCRdb's D call of TRBD1 is untestable without DNA. The CDR3 sequence is 15 residues long.

CDR3 in amino acids: CASSLDQSLPRETQYF. The chain recombines TRBV7-8 with TRBJ2-5; there is no DNA to check the TCRdb D call of TRBD2. Looked up from germline, CDR1 is SGHVS and CDR2 is FQNEAQ. The CDR3 sequence is 16 residues long. Drawing the rest from reference TRBV7-8 and TRBJ2-5, the complete variable domain is GAGVSQSPRYKVAKRGQDVALRCDPISGHVSLFWYQQALGQGPEFLTYFQNEAQLDKSGLPSDRFFAERPEGSVSTLKIQRTQQEDSAVYLCASSLDQSLPRETQYFGPGTRLLVL.

The CDR3 region is CASSPPPRGGITEAFF. This sequence joins TRBV12-3 or TRBV12-4 and TRBJ1-1. This CDR3 has 16 amino acids.

This chain connects TRBV9 to TRBJ2-5; TCRdb's D gene call, TRBD1, goes unchecked for lack of DNA. The CDR3 loop spans 14 amino acids. Germline CDR1 and CDR2: SGDLS and YYNGEE. CDR3 sequence reads: CASSAGTIQETQYF.